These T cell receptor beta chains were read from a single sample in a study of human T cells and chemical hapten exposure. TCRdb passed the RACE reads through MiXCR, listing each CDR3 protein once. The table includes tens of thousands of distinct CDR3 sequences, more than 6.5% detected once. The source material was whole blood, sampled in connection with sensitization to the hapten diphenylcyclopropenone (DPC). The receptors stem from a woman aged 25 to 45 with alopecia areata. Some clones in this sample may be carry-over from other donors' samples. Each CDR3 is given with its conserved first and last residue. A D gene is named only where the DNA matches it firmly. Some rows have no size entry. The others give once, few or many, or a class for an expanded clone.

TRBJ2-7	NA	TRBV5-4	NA	TGTGCCAGCAGCTACGGGACATCGGATTACTACGAGCAGTACTTC	CASSYGTSDYYEQYF
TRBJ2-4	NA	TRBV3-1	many	TGTGCCAGCAGCCAAGTTCCCGGGACCGAGTACTTC	CASSQVPGTEYF
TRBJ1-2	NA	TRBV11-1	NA	TGTGCCAGCAGCTTAGAGGACACTCAGGGCTACACCTTC	CASSLEDTQGYTF
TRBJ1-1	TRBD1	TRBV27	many	TGTGCCAGCAGTTTGCAGGGGGGGGGAGAAGCTTTCTTT	CASSLQGGGEAFF
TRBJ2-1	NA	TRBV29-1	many	TGCAGCGTTGGGGAGCAGTTCTTC	CSVGEQFF
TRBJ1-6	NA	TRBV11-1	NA	TGTGCCAGCAGCTTGTTGGGCAGGCGGCCCCTCCACTTT	CASSLLGRRPLHF
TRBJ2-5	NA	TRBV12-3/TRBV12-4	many	TGTGCCAGCAGTTTGAGTAGGCAGGGACGAGAGACCCAGTACTTC	CASSLSRQGRETQYF
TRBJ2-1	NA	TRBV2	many	TGTGCCAGCCGCGCTGCCGAGCAGTTCTTC	CASRAAEQFF
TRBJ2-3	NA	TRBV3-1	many	TGTGCCAGCAGCCAAGTCAGAGGCTCCTACACAGATACGCAGTATTTT	CASSQVRGSYTDTQYF
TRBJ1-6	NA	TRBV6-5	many	TGTGCCAGCAGTTACTCGAGTACAGGGACCTATAATTCACCCCTCCACTTT	CASSYSSTGTYNSPLHF
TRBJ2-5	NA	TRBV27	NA	TGTGCCAGCAGTTTACAGGGTGGGGTAGGGACCCAGTACTTC	CASSLQGGVGTQYF
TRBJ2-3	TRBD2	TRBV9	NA	TGTGCCAGCAGCGCAAAGGGACTAGCGGGGACTACAGATACGCAGTATTTT	CASSAKGLAGTTDTQYF
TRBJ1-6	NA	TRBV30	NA	TGTGCCTGGAGTGAGGCGGCATCCTGGCGGCCTAATTCACCCCTCCACTTT	CAWSEAASWRPNSPLHF
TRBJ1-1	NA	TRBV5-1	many	TGCGCCAGCAGCCGCACAGGTAGCCGTGACACTGAAGCTTTCTTT	CASSRTGSRDTEAFF
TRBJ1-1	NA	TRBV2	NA	TGTGCCAGCAATATGGCAGTTAGCTCTGAAGCTTTCTTT	CASNMAVSSEAFF
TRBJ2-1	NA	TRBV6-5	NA	TGTGCCAGCAGCCCATATCAGGGTTTGAATGAGCAGTTCTTC	CASSPYQGLNEQFF
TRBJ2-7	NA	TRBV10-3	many	TGTGCCATCAGTGAGTCCGGCGGAACCTACGAGCAGTACTTC	CAISESGGTYEQYF
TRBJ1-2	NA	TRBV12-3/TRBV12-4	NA	TGTGCCAGCAGCGGCGGGGGATATGGGTATGGCTACACCTTC	CASSGGGYGYGYTF
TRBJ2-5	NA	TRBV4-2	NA	TGTGCCAGCAGCCAAGCCAGGGGGGGGTCGATCAGGACCACGTTGGAGACCCAGTACTTC	CASSQARGGSIRTTLETQYF
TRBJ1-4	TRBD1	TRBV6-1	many	TGTGCCAGCTTAGAAGGGGGCTTGGACGAAAAACTGTTTTTT	CASLEGGLDEKLFF
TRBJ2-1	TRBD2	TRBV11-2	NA	TGTGCCAGCAGCTCCGTAGGCGGGGGGCCCTACAATGAGCAGTTCTTC	CASSSVGGGPYNEQFF
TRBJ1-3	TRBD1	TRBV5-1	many	TGCGCCAGCAGCTCGAACTCGGGACAGCGAAACACCATATATTTT	CASSSNSGQRNTIYF
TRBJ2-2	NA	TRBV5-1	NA	TGCGCCAGCAGCGACACGACCGGGGAGCTGTTTTTT	CASSDTTGELFF
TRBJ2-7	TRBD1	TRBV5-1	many	TGCGCCAGCAGGACGGGACAGGGGGCGTACGAGCAGTACTTC	CASRTGQGAYEQYF
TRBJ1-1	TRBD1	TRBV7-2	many	TGTGCCAGCAGCACCCAGGGGGGGACGGAAGCTTTCTTT	CASSTQGGTEAFF
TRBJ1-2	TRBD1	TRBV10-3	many	TGTGCCATCAGTGAGTCGAAGCAGGGGACAGGGGGCGCTTGGTATGGCTACACCTTC	CAISESKQGTGGAWYGYTF
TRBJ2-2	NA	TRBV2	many	TGTGCCAGCAGCCCCGGTCTTGACACCGGGGAGCTGTTTTTT	CASSPGLDTGELFF
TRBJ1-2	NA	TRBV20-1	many	TGCAGTGCTAGAGATCGAGCTGGACTTTATGGGTATGGCTACACCTTC	CSARDRAGLYGYGYTF
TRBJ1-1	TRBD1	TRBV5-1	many	TGCGCCAGCAGCTCAGGGGGACCAAACACTGAAGCTTTCTTT	CASSSGGPNTEAFF
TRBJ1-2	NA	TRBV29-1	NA	TGCAGCGTTGAATTTTTTGTGGGGCAGCGCTATGGCTACACCTTC	CSVEFFVGQRYGYTF
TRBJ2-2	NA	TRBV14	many	TGTGCCAGCAGCCAAGATCTCGCGACAGACCTCACCGGGGAGCTGTTTTTT	CASSQDLATDLTGELFF
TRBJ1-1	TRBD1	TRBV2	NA	TGTGCCAGCAGCCGAGGACAGGGGGCCACTGAAGCTTTCTTT	CASSRGQGATEAFF
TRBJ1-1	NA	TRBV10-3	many	TGTGCCAACTCGAGGAGTTGGAACACTGAAGCTTTCTTT	CANSRSWNTEAFF
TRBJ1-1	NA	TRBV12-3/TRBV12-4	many	TGTGCCAGCAGTCCCCCCCGGGTGCCTGAAGCTTTCTTT	CASSPPRVPEAFF
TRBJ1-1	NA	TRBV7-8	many	TGTGCCAGCAGCGAGGGAGGAACTGAAGCTTTCTTT	CASSEGGTEAFF
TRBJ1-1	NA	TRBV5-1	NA	NA	CASSSFGPGGYTEAFF
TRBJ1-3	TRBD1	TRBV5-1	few	TGCGCCAGCAGCAGCGGACAGGGGAGTTCTGGAAACACCATATATTTT	CASSSGQGSSGNTIYF
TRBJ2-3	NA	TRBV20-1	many	TGCAGTGCTAGTCCGGGGACCTACACAGATACGCAGTATTTT	CSASPGTYTDTQYF
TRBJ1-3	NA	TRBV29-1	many	TGCAGTATCTCGGGGGCTGGAAACACCATATATTTT	CSISGAGNTIYF
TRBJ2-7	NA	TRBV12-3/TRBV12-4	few	TGTGCCAGCAGTTTAAGACCAACCTACGAGCAGTACTTC	CASSLRPTYEQYF
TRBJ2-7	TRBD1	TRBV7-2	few	TGTGCCAGCAGCTTAGGGGCCGGGACAGGGGGGTACGAGCAGTACTTC	CASSLGAGTGGYEQYF
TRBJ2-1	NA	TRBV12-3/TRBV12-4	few	TGTGCCAGCAGTTTTCTGCGTGAGCAGTTCTTC	CASSFLREQFF
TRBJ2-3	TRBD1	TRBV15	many	TGTGCCACCAGCAGCGGGGACAGGGCCGGCACAGATACGCAGTATTTT	CATSSGDRAGTDTQYF
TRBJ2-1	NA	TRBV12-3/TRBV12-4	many	TGTGCCAGCAGTTTAGCGTCGGGGGGCCCATGGTTCTTC	CASSLASGGPWFF
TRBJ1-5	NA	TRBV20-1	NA	TGCAGTGCTAGTGATGTGATCGGGGGATTTCAGCCCCAGCATTTT	CSASDVIGGFQPQHF